The 3 T cell receptor beta chains below come from one sample, sequenced in a study of blood T cell repertoires in COVID-19. Sequencing used immunoSEQ multiplex PCR; TCRdb keeps in-frame clones, though not all of them. The repertoire holds about 77,000 clones, roughly 90% seen once, with about a sixth in the top ten. Input material: peripheral blood. These receptors came from a woman aged 80 or older with active or convalescent COVID-19.

The chain has TRBV1 and TRBJ2-5; TRBD2, the table's D call, lacks a check against the DNA. TRBV1 represents a pseudogene. CDR3 length equals 18 residues. CDR3 loop: CTSSQEVSGGPTQETQYF. In DNA, the CDR3 is TGCACCAGCAGCCAAGAGGTTAGCGGGGGGCCCACTCAAGAGACCCAGTACTTC.

The J gene is TRBJ1-1, the V gene TRBV18; no definite D call. V lost 3 bases to trimming and J lost 4 bases, with 15 bases between them. The CDR3 is 15 amino acids. The germline V gene has CDR1 KGHSH and CDR2 LQKENI. The CDR3 sequence: CASSPNQPGPTEAFF. As DNA, the CDR3 is TGTGCCAGCTCACCGAACCAGCCAGGCCCCACTGAAGCTTTCTTT.

This chain links TRBV6-6 with TRBJ2-2; D not resolved. Germline V gene data show CDR1 as MNHNY and CDR2 as SVGAGI (reference sequence). V was cut by 2 bases and J by 9 bases, with 13 bases left in between. The length of the CDR3 is 14 residues. The CDR3 bases are TGTGCCAGCAGTTACGATGGGCCCACTCGGGAGCTGTTTTTT. Its translation is CASSYDGPTRELFF.